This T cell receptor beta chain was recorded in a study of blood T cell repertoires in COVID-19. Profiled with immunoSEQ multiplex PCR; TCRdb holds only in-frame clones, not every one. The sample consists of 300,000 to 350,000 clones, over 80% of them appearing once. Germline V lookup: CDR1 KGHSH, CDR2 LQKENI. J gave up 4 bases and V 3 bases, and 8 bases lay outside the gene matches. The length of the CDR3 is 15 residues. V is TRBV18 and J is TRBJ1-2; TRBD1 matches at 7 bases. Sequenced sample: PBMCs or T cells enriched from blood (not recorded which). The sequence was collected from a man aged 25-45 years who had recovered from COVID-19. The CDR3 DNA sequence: TGTGCCAGCTCACCTCGGGACAGTTCCGTCTATGGCTACACCTTC. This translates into CASSPRDSSVYGYTF. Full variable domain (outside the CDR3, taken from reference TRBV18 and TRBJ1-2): NAGVMQNPRHLVRRRGQEARLRCSPMKGHSHVYWYRQLPEEGLKFMVYLQKENIIDESGMPKERFSAEFPKEGPSILRIQQVVRGDSAAYFCASSPRDSSVYGYTFGSGTRLTVV.